The 22 T cell receptor beta chains presented below share a single source sample, sequenced in a study of blood T cell repertoires in COVID-19. Only in-frame clones appear in the TCRdb table, and some are missing; sequencing was by immunoSEQ multiplex PCR. This table has approximately 400,000 clones, around 89% appearing once. Sequenced material: peripheral blood. Source of these receptors: a woman aged 50 to 60 with COVID-19, enrolled during active disease.

This chain connects TRBV3-1 (or the pseudogene TRBV3-2) to TRBJ1-1, with a weak D call TRBD1 (6 bases). V lost 1 base and J 0 bases, leaving 9 bases between the germline ends. CDR3 size: 15 residues. Germline CDR1 and CDR2: LGHDT and YNNKEL (reference sequence). As DNA, the CDR3 is TGTGCCAGCAGCCAAGGGACAGTCATGAACACTGAAGCTTTCTTT. Translation: CASSQGTVMNTEAFF.

This CDR3 reads CASSVLAGAPSSYNEQFF. The CDR3 nucleotides are TGTGCCAGCAGCGTACTAGCGGGGGCTCCGAGCTCCTACAATGAGCAGTTCTTC. The chain combines TRBV7-9 with TRBJ2-1; TRBD2 agrees at 11 bases. The CDR3 spans 18 residues. Losses at the gene ends were 5 bases for V and 0 bases for J; bases not matched to a gene: 9. Germline assignment: CDR1 SEHNR and CDR2 FQNEAQ (reference sequence).

The chain employs TRBV5-5 and TRBJ2-7; 7 bases agree with TRBD1. This CDR3 is 16 amino acids long. Unmatched junction bases numbered 8, after V lost 2 bases and J lost 0 bases. Germline V gene sequence: CDR1 SGHKS, CDR2 YYEKEE (reference sequence). The CDR3 DNA follows: TGTGCCAGCAGCTTCAGACAGGGTAGTTCCTCCTACGAGCAGTACTTC. Translation: CASSFRQGSSSYEQYF. Based on the CDR3 plus reference TRBV5-5 and TRBJ2-7, the full variable domain is DAGVTQSPTHLIKTRGQQVTLRCSPISGHKSVSWYQQVLGQGPQFIFQYYEKEERGRGNFPDRFSARQFPNYSSELNVNALLLGDSALYLCASSFRQGSSSYEQYFGPGTRLTVT.

The sample holds a few counts of this clone. The chain couples TRBV2 to TRBJ1-4; D is perhaps TRBD1 (5 bases). Trimming stripped 7 bases from V and 8 bases from J, with 17 bases between. CDR3 length: 14 residues. Germline V gene sequence: CDR1 SNHLY, CDR2 FYNNEI. CDR3: CASIGGASREKLFF. CDR3 in DNA: TGTGCCAGCATAGGTGGGGCATCGCGAGAAAAACTGTTTTTT.

This chain joins TRBV3-1 (or the pseudogene TRBV3-2) and TRBJ1-1; TRBD1 might be the D (5 bases). V gave up 6 bases and J gave up 2 bases, with 13 bases separating them. The CDR3 consists of 14 residues. Per germline, CDR1 LGHDT and CDR2 YNNKEL (reference sequence). Here the CDR3 reads CASRPLGENTEAFF. Here the CDR3 DNA reads TGTGCCAGCAGGCCCCTAGGGGAAAACACTGAAGCTTTCTTT.

To note about this clone: The sample carries other DNA sequences with the same CDR3. This chain uses TRBV30 with TRBJ1-2; D uncertain. In germline, CDR1 is GTSNPN, CDR2 SVGIG (reference sequence). The CDR3 runs 11 residues. Trimming removed 2 bases at V and 8 bases at J, with 9 bases between. CDR3 nucleotide sequence: TGTGCCTGGAGTCTAGGCGGGGGCTACACCTTC. The encoded protein is CAWSLGGGYTF.

The chain uses TRBV12-3 or TRBV12-4 and TRBJ2-7; D is ambiguous. The CDR3 has 12 residues. V was shortened by 3 bases and J by 9 bases, with 12 bases between the two germline ends. DNA for the CDR3: TGTGCCAGCAGTTTGGGCCCGGTCAGGCAGTACTTC. Protein: CASSLGPVRQYF.

The J gene is TRBJ1-1, the V gene TRBV3-1 (or the pseudogene TRBV3-2), with a tentative D call TRBD1 (5 bases). V was cut by 0 bases and J by 4 bases, with 9 bases left in between. Germline loops: CDR1 LGHDT, CDR2 YNNKEL (reference sequence). There are 14 residues in the CDR3. The CDR3 region is CASSQEGRATEAFF. The CDR3 bases are TGTGCCAGCAGCCAAGAAGGCAGGGCCACTGAAGCTTTCTTT.

CDR3 residues: CASSQDSGLTSEQYF. The CDR3 DNA reads as TGTGCCAGCAGCCAAGATTCGGGCCTAACTAGCGAGCAGTACTTC. This chain connects TRBV3-1 (or the pseudogene TRBV3-2) to TRBJ2-7, with TRBD2 as a possible D gene (5 bases). The CDR3 consists of 15 residues. Germline V gene lookup returns CDR1 LGHDT and CDR2 YNNKEL (reference sequence). V was shortened by 0 bases and J by 6 bases, with 15 bases between the two germline ends.

The chain couples TRBV6-1 to TRBJ1-1; the match to TRBD1 covers 8 bases. The CDR3 has 15 amino acids. Trimming removed 3 bases from V and 0 bases from J; junction bases left unmatched: 3. The germline V gene has CDR1 MNHNS and CDR2 SASEGT. CDR3 sequence (DNA): TGTGCCAGCAGTGATCACAGGGGGATGAACACTGAAGCTTTCTTT. This codes for CASSDHRGMNTEAFF.

The rearrangement links TRBV7-2 to TRBJ2-1, with 11 positions matching TRBD2. With V trimmed by 4 bases and J by 4 bases, 3 bases remained unmatched. CDR3 length: 15 amino acids. Germline loops: CDR1 SGHTA, CDR2 FQGNSA. The CDR3 nucleotides read TGTGCCAGCAGCTCGACTAGCGGGGCTTACAATGAGCAGTTCTTC. Encoded protein: CASSSTSGAYNEQFF.

The V and J genes are TRBV11-2 and TRBJ1-2; D uncertain. V lost 2 bases and J 8 bases, leaving 18 bases between the germline ends. CDR3 length: 15 residues. The germline gives CDR1 SGHAT, CDR2 FQNNGV. The CDR3 coding sequence is TGTGCCAGCAGCTTAACGGAGGGCGGGGTAGGCGGCTACACCTTC. Translation gives CASSLTEGGVGGYTF.

The chain has TRBV4-2 and TRBJ1-6, with unresolved D. Between the trimmed V and J ends, which lost 3 bases and 10 bases, there was a span of 13 bases. Germline-derived CDR1 and CDR2 are LGHNA and YNFKEQ. The CDR3 contains 14 residues. CDR3 in amino acids: CASSHSLERSPLHF. DNA of the CDR3: TGTGCCAGCAGCCACTCCTTAGAGCGCTCACCCCTCCACTTT.

The chain recombines TRBV19 with TRBJ1-2, with 10 bases fitting TRBD1. Unmatched junction bases numbered 12, after V lost 7 bases and J lost 7 bases. Germline CDR1 and CDR2: LNHDA and SQIVND (reference sequence). This CDR3 region has 15 residues. The CDR3 bases are TGTGCCAGTAACCCCGGGACAGGGGAAGTTAGTGGCTACACCTTC. This sequence encodes CASNPGTGEVSGYTF.

In its sample, this clone was seen once. This chain connects TRBV20-1 to TRBJ2-7; TRBD1 might be the D (6 bases). Germline V gene sequence: CDR1 DFQATT, CDR2 SNEGSKA (reference sequence). Between the trimmed V and J ends, which lost 3 bases and 5 bases, there was a span of 17 bases. This CDR3 spans 14 amino acids. The CDR3 bases are TGCAGTGCTAGTATCGCCAGGGGTTATAACGAGCAGTACTTC. Its protein product is CSASIARGYNEQYF.

V gene TRBV27 combines with J gene TRBJ2-1; D not certain. The CDR3 extends over 15 amino acids. Trimming stripped 3 bases from V and 0 bases from J, with 9 bases between. Germline loops: CDR1 MNHEY, CDR2 SMNVEV (reference sequence). The CDR3, as DNA: TGTGCCAGCAGTTTCCAACGAGACTCCTACAATGAGCAGTTCTTC. It encodes CASSFQRDSYNEQFF.

This chain joins TRBV18 and TRBJ2-7, with 9 bases that match TRBD2. Germline V gene sequence: CDR1 KGHSH, CDR2 LQKENI. V shed 4 bases, J shed 1 base, and the junction held 8 bases outside the gene matches. The CDR3 covers 16 residues. Written as DNA, the CDR3 is TGTGCCAGCTCACTTGGGAGCGGGGGGTCTTCCTACGAGCAGTACTTC. Protein sequence: CASSLGSGGSSYEQYF.

The CDR3 reads CASSLRGQGWEKLFF. The CDR3 nucleotides are TGCGCCAGCAGCCTACGGGGACAGGGTTGGGAAAAACTGTTTTTT. The chain has TRBV4-1 and TRBJ1-4; 9 nucleotides align to TRBD1. Germline loops: CDR1 MGHRA, CDR2 YSYEKL. V lost 4 bases to trimming and J lost 8 bases; unmatched junction nucleotides: 8. The CDR3 spans 15 residues.

This clone is a singleton in its sample. This rearrangement joins TRBV12-3 or TRBV12-4 to TRBJ2-4, with a weak D call TRBD1 (5 bases). Trimming stripped 7 bases from V and 9 bases from J, with 7 bases between. The CDR3 is made up of 10 amino acids. The CDR3 DNA reads TGTGCCAGCAAGGGGCCCATTCAGTACTTC. Translated: CASKGPIQYF.

This chain joins TRBV6-2 or TRBV6-3 and TRBJ2-7, with 8 bases lining up with TRBD2. The V segment lost 2 bases and the J segment 3 bases; nucleotides outside the gene matches: 6. CDR1 is MNHEY and CDR2 is SVGEGT in the germline V gene. The CDR3 runs to 15 residues. CDR3 in DNA: TGTGCCAGCAGTTACCGAATGGCGGGAGGCTACGAGCAGTACTTC. Its protein product is CASSYRMAGGYEQYF.

The chain combines TRBV19 with TRBJ1-1, with TRBD1 as a possible D gene (6 bases). The CDR3 length is 16 residues. The ends were cut back, 5 bases at V and 5 bases at J, with 21 bases in the middle. Germline CDR1 reads LNHDA; CDR2 reads SQIVND (reference sequence). This CDR3 reads CASSYAGVGSDTEAFF. CDR3 sequence (DNA): TGTGCCAGTAGTTATGCAGGGGTAGGCTCCGATACTGAAGCTTTCTTT.

This clone was picked up a small number of times. The rearrangement uses TRBV11-2 and TRBJ2-1; weak D call: TRBD2 (5 bases). From germline, CDR1 is SGHAT and CDR2 FQNNGV. The CDR3 length is 15 residues. Trimming removed 4 bases at V and 6 bases at J, with 16 bases between. The DNA of the CDR3 is TGTGCCAGCAGCTCTTTTAGCGTGGCAGGCAATGAGCAGTTCTTC. This codes for CASSSFSVAGNEQFF.